Detailed here is one T cell receptor beta chain. Its antigen remains undetermined. Each CD8+ T cell subset was flow-sorted in triplicate, and 300,000 or so cells per subset were placed directly into RLT lysis buffer. Naive CD8+ T cells were defined stringently as CD45RO-CCR7+CD27+CD95- to exclude memory contaminants. Using standard density gradient centrifugation, peripheral blood mononuclear cells were isolated from buffy coats. A FACSAria III was used to flow-sort naive CXCR3-negative and CXCR3-positive CD8+ T cells. An RNeasy Mini Kit was used to extract total RNA from the sorted cells. This sample stems from a study of CXCR3-negative and CXCR3-positive naive CD8 T cells (dated by TCRdb to the late 2010s). Concerning the study at large: In total, about 135 million TRB reads were obtained, corresponding to roughly 1.5 +/- 0.3 million reads per library. The diversity and physicochemical repertoire analyses included 11 donors pooled from two independent experiments. Naive subsets from 5 donors and memory cells from 3 donors were included in the TRBV-TRBJ cluster analysis.

TCRdb records NextSeq 550 as the sequencer. The Human TCR Profiling Kit (MiLaboratory) was used to prepare UMI-labeled 5' RACE TRB cDNA libraries. The full amount of extracted RNA was used for cDNA synthesis, and the full amount of resulting cDNA was used for PCR amplification. Libraries were prepared in parallel using an identical number of PCR cycles. From the authors' description of their analysis: With a minimum of two reads required per UMI, MIGEC and MiXCR pulled out about 52,000 +/- 9,100 unique UMI-labeled TRB cDNA molecules from each library. Each library averaged around 40,000 +/- 10,000 functional in-frame TRB CDR3 nucleotide clonotypes without stop codons. After downsampling to 5000 UMI-labeled TRB molecules per sample, diversity metrics, including normalized Shannon-Wiener and Chao1, were computed in VDJtools. VDJtools computed clonotype-size-weighted physicochemical properties of the central five CDR3 residues: interaction energy, strength, volume and Kidera factor 4. TCRdb reprocessed the reads and assigns one entry to each CDR3 protein sequence, leaving out DNA. The authors' filters were not applied to this entry. For this sample, the table gives over 150,000 distinct CDR3 sequences. In total, the top ten clones hold around 0.5% of the sample.

Broad study findings and their caveats: TRBV-TRBJ usage was similar between naive CXCR3-negative and CXCR3-positive cells from the same donor, while memory cells showed distinct patterns. CXCR3 expression partially decreased after cryopreservation, so most assays used freshly isolated PBMCs. Compared with CXCR3-negative naive cells, CXCR3-positive naive cells had TRB CDR3s with higher hydrophobicity (lower Kidera factor 4), lower energy, and higher strength and volume indices. Because surface CD5, which has been linked to self-reactivity in mice, was comparable between naive subsets, TCR interaction strength was also inferred from TRB CDR3 physicochemical properties. Both naive subsets had comparably high repertoire diversity, while memory CD8+ T cells had much lower repertoire diversity.

From cysteine to phenylalanine, the CDR3 is 13 amino acids long. No DNA accompanies this entry. The sample was naive CXCR3+ CD8+ T cells from blood. In light of the paper, this sample's cell subset or site label describes: CD45RO-CCR7+CD27+CD95- naive CD8+ T cells expressing CXCR3 (TNR3+). The sequence derives from a human donor in good health. Some clones in this sample may be carry-over from other donors' samples. Recombination linked TRBV12-3 or TRBV12-4 to TRBJ2-2. The CDR3 region: CALEDLTTGELFF.